The T cell receptor (beta chain) under discussion was sequenced for a study of T cells in Graves' hyperthyroidism and ophthalmopathy. PBMCs stemmed from more than 7.5 ml fresh peripheral blood. Trimming removed 6 bases from V and 0 bases from J, with 9 bases in between. CDR3 length equals 14 residues. Per the germline V gene, CDR1 is SNHLY and CDR2 is FYNNEI. Authors of the study amplified TCR beta CDR3 regions from RNA transcripts. The study used the HTBI primer set for a first-round RT-PCR of the TCR CDR3. In TCRdb, the multiplex PCR reads were re-called with MiXCR into one record per CDR3 protein. The sample has about 130,000 distinct CDR3 sequences; 22% are singletons. Notes on the study in general: Median prediction lead before ophthalmopathy onset was about 6.7 months with the model.

In the case of this clonotype: The antigen remains undetermined.

The chain uses TRBV2 and TRBJ2-1, with D possibly being TRBD2 (6 bases). This TCR was recovered from a woman between 45 and 60 years old with Graves' hyperthyroidism that later progressed to Graves' ophthalmopathy. The sequenced material came from blood. CDR3 region: CASRQTSSYNEQFF. CDR3 in DNA: TGTGCCAGCAGACAGACTAGCTCCTACAATGAGCAGTTCTTC.